This T cell receptor beta chain is from a study of regulatory T cells in long-lasting Graves disease (dated by TCRdb to about 2021). At the level of the whole study: Newly diagnosed Graves' disease patients had taken antithyroid drugs for less than 3 months. Persistent Graves' disease patients were compared with newly diagnosed Graves' disease patients by peripheral blood TCR sequencing and RNA sequencing. The study took place in China and was registered as a clinical trial. A total of 33 samples underwent TCR sequencing, from some 13 patients with persistent Graves' disease and some 20 patients with newly diagnosed Graves' disease.

Libraries were constructed by multiplex PCR. The sequencer listed for this sample is Illumina HiSeq 4000. iRepertoire HTBI primers and Arm-PCR amplification of CDR3 regions were used to construct TCR beta libraries. Before sequencing, the PCR products underwent gel purification. Turning to the authors' computational methods: Across samples, 62 TRBV and over 11 TRBJ segments were identified and used for gene usage analysis of CDR3 amino acid clonotypes. COPE and FqMerger were used to merge the filtered high-quality paired reads into contigs. BLAST was used to align contigs to IMGT TRBV, TRBD and TRBJ reference genes, and CDR3 was defined according to IMGT. Any clonotype with a frequency above 0.1% was counted as a highly expanded clone. Shannon entropy served as the measure of repertoire diversity, while the Gini coefficient captured V-J evenness. A clonotype found in more than one individual was treated as public. TCRdb's own reprocessing of the public reads used fastp at Q25 and MiXCR and kept productive beta chains. Every CDR3 protein is listed once, alongside the most common genes and DNA of its rows. What appears here as the V and J calls and clone size reflects TCRdb's work, not the paper's. This sample comprises about 240,000 distinct CDR3 sequences, around 20% of them detected only once. The top ten hold roughly 13% of the sample.

As concerns this clonotype: It has no known antigen specificity. No much larger clone is present one base from it, and per-base qualities are unavailable.

Broad study findings and their caveats: Because the primary lesion, thyroid tissue, could not be accessed, the study looked at peripheral blood alone. Sequencing and analysis were restricted to the TCR beta chain. Patients with persistent disease shared more public clonotypes (about 2,500) than newly diagnosed patients did (more than 900). The small sample size was acknowledged by the authors as a limitation that may reduce accuracy. Compared with newly diagnosed patients, persistent Graves' disease patients had lower TCR Shannon entropy and fewer highly expanded clones, which suggests clonal expansion.

Explained via the paper, the time point label denotes: newly diagnosed GD, antithyroid drugs for less than 3 months. For both TCR sequencing and RNA sequencing, RNA was extracted from PBMCs using TRIzol. Graves' disease was diagnosed according to American Thyroid Association guidelines. Patients for the study were recruited at an endocrinology department in Xi'an, China. Each patient gave around 9.2 milliliters of peripheral blood, collected in an EDTA anticoagulant tube. Ficoll Paque Plus density gradient separation was used to isolate PBMCs, and no further T cell sorting was done. RNA quality was checked with an Agilent 2100 Bioanalyzer and agarose gel, and concentration with a NanoDrop 2000. The TCR sequence derives from a female donor with Graves disease. The sequenced sample was peripheral blood mononuclear cells (PBMCs), obtained at new diagnosis, from a patient treated with antithyroid drugs.

CDR3 reads: CASSLARFEKLFF. The DNA is TGTGCCAGCAGCTTAGCCCGATTCGAAAAACTGTTTTTT. The rearranged chain carries TRBV11-2 and TRBJ1-4; the D gene cannot be named for sure. V sheds 1 base and J sheds 8 bases, leaving 8 bases between their ends. CDR3 length: 13 amino acids, cysteine to phenylalanine. Just CDR3 DNA is preserved here, 39 bases in frame from base 1. CDR1 and CDR2 are drawn from the germline V gene: SGHAT, FQNNGV. With the rest looked up from the reference TRBV11-2 and TRBJ1-4 genes rather than sequenced, the full variable domain is EAGVAQSPRYKIIEKRQSVAFWCNPISGHATLYWYQQILGQGPKLLIQFQNNGVVDDSQLPKDRFSAERLKGVDSTLKIQPAKLEDSAVYLCASSLARFEKLFFGSGTQLSVL.